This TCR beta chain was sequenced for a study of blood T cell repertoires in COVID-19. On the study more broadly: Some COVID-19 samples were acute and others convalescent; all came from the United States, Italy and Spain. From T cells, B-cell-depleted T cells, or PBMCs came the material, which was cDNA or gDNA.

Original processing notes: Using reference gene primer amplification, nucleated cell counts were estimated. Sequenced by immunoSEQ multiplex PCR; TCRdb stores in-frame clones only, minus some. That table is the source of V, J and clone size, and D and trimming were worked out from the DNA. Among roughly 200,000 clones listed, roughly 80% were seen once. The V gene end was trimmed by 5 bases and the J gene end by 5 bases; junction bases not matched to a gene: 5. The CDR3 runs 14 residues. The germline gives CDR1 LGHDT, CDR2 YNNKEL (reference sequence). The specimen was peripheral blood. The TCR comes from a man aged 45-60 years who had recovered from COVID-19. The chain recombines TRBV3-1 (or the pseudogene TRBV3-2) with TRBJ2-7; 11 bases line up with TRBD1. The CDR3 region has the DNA TGTGCCAGCAGCACTGGGACAGGGGGTCACGAGCAGTACTTC. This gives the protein CASSTGTGGHEQYF.